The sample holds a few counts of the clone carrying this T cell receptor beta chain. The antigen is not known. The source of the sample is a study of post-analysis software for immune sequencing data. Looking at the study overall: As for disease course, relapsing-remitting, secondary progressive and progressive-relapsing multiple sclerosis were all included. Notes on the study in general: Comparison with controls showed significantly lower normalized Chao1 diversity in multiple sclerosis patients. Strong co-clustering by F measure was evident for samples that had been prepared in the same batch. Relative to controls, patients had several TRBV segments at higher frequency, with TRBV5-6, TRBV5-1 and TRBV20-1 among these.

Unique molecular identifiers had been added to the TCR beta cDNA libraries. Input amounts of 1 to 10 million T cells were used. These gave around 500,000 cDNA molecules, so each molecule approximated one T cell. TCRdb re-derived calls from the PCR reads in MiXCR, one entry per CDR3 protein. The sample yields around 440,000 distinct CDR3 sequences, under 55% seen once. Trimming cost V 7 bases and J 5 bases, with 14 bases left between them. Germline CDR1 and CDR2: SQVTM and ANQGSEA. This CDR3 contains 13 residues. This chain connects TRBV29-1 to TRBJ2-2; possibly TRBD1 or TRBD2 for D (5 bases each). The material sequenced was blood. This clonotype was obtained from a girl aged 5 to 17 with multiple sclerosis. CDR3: CSGYRDPTGELFF. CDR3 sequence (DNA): TGCAGCGGGTACCGGGACCCAACCGGGGAGCTGTTTTTT.